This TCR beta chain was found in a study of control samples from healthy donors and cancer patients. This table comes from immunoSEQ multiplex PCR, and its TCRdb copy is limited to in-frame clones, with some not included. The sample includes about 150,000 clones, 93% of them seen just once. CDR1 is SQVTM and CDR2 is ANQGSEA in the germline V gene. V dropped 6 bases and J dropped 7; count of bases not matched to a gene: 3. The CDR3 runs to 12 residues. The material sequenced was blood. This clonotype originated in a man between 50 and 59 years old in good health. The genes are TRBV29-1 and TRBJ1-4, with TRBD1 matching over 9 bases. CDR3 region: CSVDRGGEKLFF. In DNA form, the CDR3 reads TGCAGCGTCGACAGGGGGGGTGAAAAACTGTTTTTT.